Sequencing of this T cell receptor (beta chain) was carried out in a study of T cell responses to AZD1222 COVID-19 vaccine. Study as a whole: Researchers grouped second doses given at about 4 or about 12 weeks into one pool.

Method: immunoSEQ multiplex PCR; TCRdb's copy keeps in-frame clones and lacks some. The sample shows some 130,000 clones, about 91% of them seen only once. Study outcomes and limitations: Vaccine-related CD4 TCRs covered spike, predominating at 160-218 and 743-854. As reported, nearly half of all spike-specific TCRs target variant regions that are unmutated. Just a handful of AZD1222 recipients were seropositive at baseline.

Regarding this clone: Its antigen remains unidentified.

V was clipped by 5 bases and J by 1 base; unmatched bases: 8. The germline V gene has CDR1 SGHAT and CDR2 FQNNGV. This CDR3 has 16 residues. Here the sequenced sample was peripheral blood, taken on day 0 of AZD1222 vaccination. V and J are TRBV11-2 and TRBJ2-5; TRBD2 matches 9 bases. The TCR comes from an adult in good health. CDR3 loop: CASSPTGTSSQETQYF. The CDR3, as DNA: TGTGCCAGCAGCCCCACTGGGACTAGCTCCCAAGAGACCCAGTACTTC.